These 18 T cell receptor beta chains share one sample of origin, sequenced in a study of yellow fever vaccine responses in identical twins. TCRdb redid the calling of the RT-PCR reads with MiXCR, one entry per CDR3 protein. This table has roughly 2,500 distinct CDR3 sequences, 7.5% to 9.5% appearing once. The sequenced sample was T cells from blood (PBMCs), unsorted or a sorted subset (not recorded which), obtained around 25 months after vaccination. The origin of the receptors is a woman aged 18-29 years who received the yellow fever vaccine.

This clonotype counts as medium-sized (0.01 to 0.1%). V usage is TRBV7-9 and J usage is TRBJ1-2; weak D call: TRBD1 (5 bases). V was trimmed by 6 bases and J by 8 bases, leaving 22 bases between them. Germline V gene data show CDR1 as SEHNR and CDR2 as FQNEAQ (reference sequence). The CDR3 is made up of 15 amino acids. CDR3 in DNA: TGTGCCAGCAGTAAAGACGGGGACGGACCTAAGGGCTACACCTTC. The encoded protein is CASSKDGDGPKGYTF. Drawing the rest from reference TRBV7-9 and TRBJ1-2, the complete variable domain is DTGVSQNPRHKITKRGQNVTFRCDPISEHNRLYWYRQTLGQGPEFLTYFQNEAQLEKSRLLSDRFSAERPKGSFSTLEIQRTEQGDSAMYLCASSKDGDGPKGYTFGSGTRLTVV.

The V call is TRBV14, the J call TRBJ2-1; D call uncertain. The CDR3 has 13 residues. V was clipped by 0 bases and J by 15 bases, with 15 bases between them. Germline V gene data show CDR1 as SGHDN and CDR2 as FVKESK. CDR3 nucleotides: TGTGCCAGCAGCCAAGATTCTCTTGAGGTTCCGTTCTTC. Its protein product is CASSQDSLEVPFF.

This CDR3 is CASSPRGRYTGELFF. CDR3 bases: TGTGCCAGCAGCCCCCGTGGACGTTACACCGGGGAGCTGTTTTTT. V usage is TRBV5-5 and J usage is TRBJ2-2; D is unresolved. Germline loops: CDR1 SGHKS, CDR2 YYEKEE (reference sequence). The CDR3 length is 15 residues. V lost 4 bases and J lost 3, with 13 bases in between.

By share, this clonotype ranks as large. V usage is TRBV6-1 and J usage is TRBJ2-1; TRBD2 matches at 16 bases. The trim removed 6 bases at V and 8 bases at J, leaving 4 bases unmatched. The CDR3 runs to 15 residues. The germline V gene encodes CDR1 MNHNS and CDR2 SASEGT. The CDR3 DNA reads as TGTGCCAGCAGGGGACTAGCGGGGGGGCCCGATGAGCAGTTCTTC. It encodes CASRGLAGGPDEQFF.

This clonotype is categorized as medium-sized (0.01 to 0.1%). The chain carries TRBV7-6 and TRBJ2-1; 7 nucleotides agree with TRBD2. The CDR3 has 14 amino acids. Germline assignment: CDR1 SGHVS and CDR2 FNYEAQ. The V gene end was trimmed by 5 bases and the J gene end by 6 bases; junction bases not matched to a gene: 7. Written as DNA, the CDR3 is TGTGCCAGCAGCCCAGACCTAGCGGCCAATGAGCAGTTCTTC. This sequence encodes CASSPDLAANEQFF.

This clonotype has just a few counts. The chain has TRBV20-1 and TRBJ1-1, with D possibly TRBD1 on 5 matching bases. This CDR3 has 14 amino acids. CDR1 DFQATT and CDR2 SNEGSKA come from the germline V gene (reference sequence). Between the trimmed V and J ends, which lost 2 bases and 4 bases, there was a span of 14 bases. The CDR3 here is CSARTGQGLTEAFF. In DNA form, the CDR3 reads TGCAGTGCTAGAACGGGGCAGGGACTCACTGAAGCTTTCTTT.

The gene calls are TRBV4-2 and TRBJ2-3, with D possibly being TRBD2 (6 bases). Germline CDR1 and CDR2: LGHNA and YNFKEQ. V lost 4 bases, J lost 3 bases, and 14 bases lay in between. The CDR3 covers 15 residues. CDR3 nucleotides: TGTGCCAGCAGCCCGGGACTCCGAATGACAGATACGCAGTATTTT. Its translation: CASSPGLRMTDTQYF.

This clonotype was observed a few times. The chain joins TRBV6-1 to TRBJ2-2, with 10 nucleotides matching TRBD1. This CDR3 has 15 amino acids. Germline V gene sequence: CDR1 MNHNS, CDR2 SASEGT. After removal of 9 bases from V and 6 bases from J, the junction contained 10 bases not matched to a gene. The CDR3 DNA follows: TGTGCCAGTCAGGCGGGGACAGGGGAGTCCGGGGAGCTGTTTTTT. Translating it yields CASQAGTGESGELFF.

This clonotype is classed as medium-sized (0.01 to 0.1%). The J gene is TRBJ2-1, the V gene TRBV5-1; 10 bases map to TRBD2. The CDR3 is 15 amino acids. Germline V gene sequence: CDR1 SGHRS, CDR2 YFSETQ. With V trimmed by 2 bases and J by 4 bases, 3 bases remained unmatched. The CDR3 coding sequence is TGCGCCAGCAGCTTCGAACTAGCGGGATACAATGAGCAGTTCTTC. It yields the protein CASSFELAGYNEQFF.

The CDR3 here is CASSPILLAGGPSGELFF. In DNA, the CDR3 is TGCGCCAGCAGCCCGATACTATTAGCCGGGGGCCCTTCCGGGGAGCTGTTTTTT. The J gene is TRBJ2-2, the V gene TRBV5-1; perhaps D is TRBD1 or TRBD2 (6 bases each). Germline CDR1 reads SGHRS; CDR2 reads YFSETQ. This CDR3 region has 18 residues. The V and J ends lost 4 bases and 6 bases respectively, with 25 bases between them.

This sequence joins TRBV3-1 and TRBJ2-3; D possibly corresponds to TRBD1 (6 bases). The germline V gene encodes CDR1 LGHDT and CDR2 YNNKEL (reference sequence). Trimming pared 1 base from V and 0 bases from J, leaving 8 bases between. There are 15 residues in the CDR3. CDR3 coding DNA: TGTGCCAGCAGCCAAGGACAGGCTAGCACAGATACGCAGTATTTT. Amino acid sequence: CASSQGQASTDTQYF.

This clonotype is termed large. V is TRBV23-1 and J is TRBJ1-5; D gene ambiguous. TRBV23-1 is classed as an ORF, of uncertain function. The CDR3 runs 18 residues. V shed 5 bases and J shed 0 bases, with 20 bases lying between them. The CDR3 region has the DNA TGCGCCAGCAGTGGAGAAGGGAACGGGAGTGGTAGCAATCAGCCCCAGCATTTT. It translates to CASSGEGNGSGSNQPQHF.

The rearrangement joins TRBV20-1 to TRBJ2-7; D might be TRBD2 (6 bases). Deletions cut 3 bases from V and 5 bases from J, with 14 bases between. The CDR3 is 13 amino acids. The germline gives CDR1 DFQATT, CDR2 SNEGSKA (reference sequence). DNA of the CDR3: TGCAGTGCTAGTACCGGGGGAAAGAACGAGCAGTACTTC. Protein: CSASTGGKNEQYF.

This clonotype is deemed medium-sized. V usage is TRBV10-3 and J usage is TRBJ2-1; 12 nucleotides align to TRBD2. The V segment lost 0 bases and the J segment 8 bases; nucleotides outside the gene matches: 5. The CDR3 is 16 amino acids. In germline, CDR1 is ENHRY, CDR2 SYGVKD. The CDR3 loop is CAISESASGGAYEQFF. Written as DNA, the CDR3 is TGTGCCATCAGTGAGTCGGCTAGCGGGGGGGCTTATGAGCAGTTCTTC.

Relative to its sample, this clonotype is medium-sized. The chain joins TRBV4-2 to TRBJ2-7; the match to TRBD2 covers 13 bases. This CDR3 comprises 17 residues. The trim removed 3 bases at V and 0 bases at J, leaving 5 bases unmatched. Germline lookup yields CDR1 LGHNA and CDR2 YNFKEQ. The CDR3 sequence is CASSHGLAGANSYEQYF. CDR3 DNA: TGTGCCAGCAGCCACGGACTAGCGGGAGCGAACTCCTACGAGCAGTACTTC.

A remark on this clonotype: One end of the junction fails to match germline, which may point to a read error. The rearrangement links TRBV10-3 to TRBJ2-2; weak D call: TRBD1 (6 bases). Germline V gene data show CDR1 as ENHRY and CDR2 as SYGVKD. There are 16 residues in the CDR3. The CDR3 region has the DNA TGTGCCACCACAGATGGGGGCGGCGGTTTCTCAGGGGCGCTGTTTTTT. Residues: CATTDGGGGFSGALFF.

The V call is TRBV4-1, the J call TRBJ2-5; 10 bases are a match to TRBD1. CDR1 is MGHRA and CDR2 is YSYEKL in the germline V gene. V gave up 4 bases and J gave up 4 bases; unmatched junction bases: 9. CDR3 length: 16 amino acids. The CDR3 is CASSRYRDRGGETQYF. CDR3 nucleotides: TGCGCCAGCAGCCGTTACCGGGACAGGGGTGGAGAGACCCAGTACTTC.

This clonotype has more than one count but fewer than ten. J is TRBJ1-5 and V is TRBV10-1; TRBD1 matches at 7 bases. This CDR3 has 17 residues. After removal of 6 bases from V and 3 bases from J, the junction contained 14 bases not matched to a gene. CDR1 WNHNN and CDR2 SYGVQD come from the germline V gene (reference sequence). This CDR3 reads CASRDIRDRDTNQPQHF. CDR3 in DNA: TGCGCCAGCAGGGATATCCGGGACAGAGATACCAATCAGCCCCAGCATTTT.